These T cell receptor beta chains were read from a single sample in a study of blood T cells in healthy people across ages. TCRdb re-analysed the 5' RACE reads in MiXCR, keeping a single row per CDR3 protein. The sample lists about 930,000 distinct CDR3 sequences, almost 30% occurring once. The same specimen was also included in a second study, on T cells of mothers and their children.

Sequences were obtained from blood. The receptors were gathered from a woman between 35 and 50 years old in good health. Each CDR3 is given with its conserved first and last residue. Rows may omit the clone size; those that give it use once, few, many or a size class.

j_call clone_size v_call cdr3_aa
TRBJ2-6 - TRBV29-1 CSVEEGSGANVLTF
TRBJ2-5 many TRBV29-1 CSLPDRCEVETQYF
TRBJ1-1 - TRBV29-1 CSVAYRGREGNTEAFF
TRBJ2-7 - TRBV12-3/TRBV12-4 CAISLGGLIYEQYF
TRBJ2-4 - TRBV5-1 CASSELQGAKNIQYF
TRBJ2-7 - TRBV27 CATKLDNSVLYEQYF
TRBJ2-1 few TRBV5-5 CASSYSGGYLEQFF
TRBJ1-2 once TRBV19 CASSMDSYYGYTF
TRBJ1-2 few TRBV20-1 CSDALGGEEGYTF
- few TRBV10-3 CAISESTYGVDEQYF
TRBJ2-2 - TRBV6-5 CASSYSAGLVGERFF
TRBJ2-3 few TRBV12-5 CASGGTGGFTDTQYF
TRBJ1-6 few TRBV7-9 CASSYRAGSSSLHF
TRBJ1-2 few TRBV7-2 CASSDGPSHGYTF
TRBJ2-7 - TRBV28 CASTPLAATSYEQYF
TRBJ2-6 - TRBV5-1 CASSRTGEGANVLTF
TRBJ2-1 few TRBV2 CASSDPGLGHPEQFF
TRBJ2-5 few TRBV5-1 CASSLLNGGQETQYF
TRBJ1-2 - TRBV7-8 CASSSPQGFYTF
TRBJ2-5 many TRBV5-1 CASFLEGPRETQYF
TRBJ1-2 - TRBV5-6 CASSLLLSYGYTF
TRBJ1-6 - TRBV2 CASSDSRTVGGSPLHF
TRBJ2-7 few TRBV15 CATRRGAGYEQYF
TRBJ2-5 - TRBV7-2 CASSPNSGVQETQYF
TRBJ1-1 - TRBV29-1 CSVDGQMNTEAFF
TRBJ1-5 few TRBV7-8 CASSTRGQFQPQHF
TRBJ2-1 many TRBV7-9 CASSPPGLRNNEQFF
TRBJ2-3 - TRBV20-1 CSARDPSGYTDTQYF
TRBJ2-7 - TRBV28 CASSRSRTGGFEQYF
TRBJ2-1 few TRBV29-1 CSVEGGLEGNEQFF
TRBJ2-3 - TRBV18 CTSSGSSGTRTDTQYF
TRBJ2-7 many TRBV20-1 CSAGGEGNYEQYF
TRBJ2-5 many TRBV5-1 CASSLGRNQETQYF
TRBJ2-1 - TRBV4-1 CASSQERVRSYNEQFF
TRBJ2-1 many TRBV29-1 CSAVIAGLVQQFF
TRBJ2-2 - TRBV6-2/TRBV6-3 CASSYYRGGIGELFF
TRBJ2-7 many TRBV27 CASSSQGNSYEQYF
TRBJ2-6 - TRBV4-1 CASSQDTGTGANVLTF
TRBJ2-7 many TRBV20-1 CSARGQSRAYEQYF
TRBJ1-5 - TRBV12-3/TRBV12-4 CASTRQSNQPQHF
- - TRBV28 CASSLIGEYQETQFF
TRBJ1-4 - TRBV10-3 CAISDGDRGPHNEKLFF
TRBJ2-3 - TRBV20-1 CSAPASTDTQYF
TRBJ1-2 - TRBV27 CASSSRQSPNHGYTF
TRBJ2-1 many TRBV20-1 CSGTPSYNEQFF
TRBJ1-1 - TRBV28 CASSFGGAQYTEAFF
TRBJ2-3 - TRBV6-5 CASSYPDPFGTDTQYF
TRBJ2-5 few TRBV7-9 CASSFQGGLWETQYF
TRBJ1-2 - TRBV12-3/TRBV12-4 CASSGWDRGLYGYTF
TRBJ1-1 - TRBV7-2 CASSERQGDWTEAFF
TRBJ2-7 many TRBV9 CASSADRVPYEQYF
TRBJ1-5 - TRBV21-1 CASSGGTANQPQHF
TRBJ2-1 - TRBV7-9 CASSPTEDSYNEQFF
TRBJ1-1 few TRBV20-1 CSARDRVGNTEAFF
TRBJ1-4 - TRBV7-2 CASSLGQSRANEKLFF
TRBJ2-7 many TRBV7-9 CASSQTGSSYEQYF
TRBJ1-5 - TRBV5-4 CASSLDAVNQPQHF
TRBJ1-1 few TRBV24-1 CATSAQGSTGAFF
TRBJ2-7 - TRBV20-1 CSAYLVYEQYF